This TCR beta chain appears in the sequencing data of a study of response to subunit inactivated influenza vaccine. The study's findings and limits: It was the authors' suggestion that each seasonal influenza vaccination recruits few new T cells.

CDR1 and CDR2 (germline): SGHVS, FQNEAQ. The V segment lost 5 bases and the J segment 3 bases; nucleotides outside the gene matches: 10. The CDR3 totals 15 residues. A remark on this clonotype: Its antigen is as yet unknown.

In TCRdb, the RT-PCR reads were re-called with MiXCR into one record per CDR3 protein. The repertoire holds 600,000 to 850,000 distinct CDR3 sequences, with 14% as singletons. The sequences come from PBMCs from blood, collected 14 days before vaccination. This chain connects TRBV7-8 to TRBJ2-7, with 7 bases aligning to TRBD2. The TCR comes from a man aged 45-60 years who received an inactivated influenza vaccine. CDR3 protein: CASSHHGGRGYEQYF. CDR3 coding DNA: TGTGCCAGCAGCCACCACGGCGGGAGAGGCTACGAGCAGTACTTC. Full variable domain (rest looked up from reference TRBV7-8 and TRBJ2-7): GAGVSQSPRYKVAKRGQDVALRCDPISGHVSLFWYQQALGQGPEFLTYFQNEAQLDKSGLPSDRFFAERPEGSVSTLKIQRTQQEDSAVYLCASSHHGGRGYEQYFGPGTRLTVT.